This T cell receptor beta chain was sequenced in a study of cytomegalovirus exposure and HLA in healthy donors. Study-wide points: In a later analysis, several top co-occurrence clusters appeared linked to parvovirus B19, influenza, CMV and Epstein-Barr virus.

Remarks on this clone: Its cognate antigen is unknown.

It was with 60 Vbeta and 13 Jbeta primers that the PCR ran. Sequencing was performed with immunoSEQ multiplex PCR; in TCRdb, only in-frame clones are kept and a portion is missing. The sample yields about 130,000 clones, 80% seen once. Germline V lookup: CDR1 MDHEN, CDR2 SYDVKM. The CDR3 spans 16 residues. Deletions cut 5 bases from V and 3 bases from J, with 14 bases between. Whereas donors were nominally healthy upon sampling, unrecorded immune exposures were probable. Sequenced sample: PBMCs. This TCR came from a middle-aged woman in good health and CMV-seronegative. The chain is built from TRBV28 and TRBJ1-6; D uncertain. The CDR3 DNA follows: TGTGCCAGCAGTCCCGGGAAGGCAAACTATAATTCACCCCTCCACTTT. It codes for CASSPGKANYNSPLHF. Variable domain in full (rest from reference TRBV28 and TRBJ1-6): DVKVTQSSRYLVKRTGEKVFLECVQDMDHENMFWYRQDPGLGLRLIYFSYDVKMKEKGDIPEGYSVSREKKERFSLILESASTNQTSMYLCASSPGKANYNSPLHFGNGTRLTVT.